The present entry profiles one T cell receptor (beta chain) with its context. This record belongs to a study of blood T cell repertoires in COVID-19. Clones were read by immunoSEQ multiplex PCR, and TCRdb kept only the in-frame ones, dropping some. This sample yields about 270,000 clones, of which about nine tenths are seen a single time; less than 3% belongs to the top ten. The germline V gene has CDR1 GTSNPN and CDR2 SVGIG (reference sequence). With 4 bases removed from V and 5 bases from J, the gap between germline ends came to 11 bases. The CDR3 is made up of 12 amino acids. The sequencing sample was made of PBMCs or T cells enriched from blood (not recorded which). The chain employs TRBV30 and TRBJ2-5; D gene unclear. The sequence derives from a woman aged 50 to 60 who had recovered from COVID-19. The CDR3 sequence: CAWTAVGETQYF. CDR3 nucleotides: TGTGCCTGGACCGCCGTCGGGGAGACCCAGTACTTC.